One sample yielded the 13 T cell receptor beta chains listed below, sequenced in a study of T cell repertoires in cytomegalovirus infection. TCRdb re-called the reads through MiXCR, storing one row per CDR3 protein. Of around 280,000 distinct CDR3 sequences detected, 9.6% appear once; the ten largest clones hold around 2.4%. The source material was PBMCs. These TCRs come from a human donor in good health (CMV status not recorded). Some clones in this sample may be carry-over from other donors' samples.

At least ten counts were recorded for this clonotype. The chain has TRBV28 and TRBJ1-5; D call uncertain. V lost 6 bases and J 9 bases, leaving 9 bases between the germline ends. This CDR3 comprises 11 residues. CDR1 and CDR2 from the germline V gene are MDHEN and SYDVKM. The CDR3 DNA is TGTGCCAGCAGCAGAGAACTGCCCCAGCATTTT. Residues: CASSRELPQHF.

This clonotype was recorded many times. The V call is TRBV7-2, the J call TRBJ2-3, with no clear D. Germline V lookup: CDR1 SGHTA, CDR2 FQGNSA. This CDR3 spans 14 amino acids. V dropped 0 bases and J dropped 7 bases, with 11 bases sitting between them. The CDR3 region has the DNA TGTGCCAGCAGCTTAGCGGTGGGCTGGAATACGCAGTATTTT. As protein: CASSLAVGWNTQYF.

This clonotype was counted at least ten times. The V call is TRBV25-1, the J call TRBJ2-7; D gene uncertain. Trimming removed 1 base from V and 3 bases from J, with 7 bases in between. Germline V lookup: CDR1 MGHDK, CDR2 SYGVNS. The CDR3 length is 13 residues. CDR3 in DNA: TGTGCCAGCAGTGAATCGGGCAGCTACGAGCAGTACTTC. Residues: CASSESGSYEQYF.

This clonotype was detected many times. This chain links TRBV11-3 with TRBJ1-1; D is unclear. This CDR3 has 12 amino acids. Between the trimmed V and J ends, which lost 3 bases and 3 bases, there was a span of 5 bases. Per the germline V gene, CDR1 is SGHNT and CDR2 is YENEEA. The CDR3 here is CASSFLDTEAFF. CDR3 DNA: TGTGCCAGCAGCTTTCTGGACACTGAAGCTTTCTTT.

This clonotype was observed a few times. V and J are TRBV24-1 and TRBJ1-2, with 9 bases matching TRBD1. V lost 8 bases, J lost 8 bases, and 8 bases stayed unmatched. The CDR3 has 13 residues. From germline, CDR1 is KGHDR and CDR2 SFDVKD. Here the CDR3 reads CATTSGQGGGYTF. CDR3 DNA sequence: TGTGCCACCACCTCGGGACAGGGTGGGGGCTACACCTTC.

This clonotype has at least ten counts. V is TRBV20-1 and J is TRBJ1-1; possibly TRBD1 for D (5 bases). This CDR3 is built from 11 residues. V lost 5 bases, J lost 8 bases, and 12 bases lay in between. From germline, CDR1 is DFQATT and CDR2 SNEGSKA (reference sequence). In DNA form, the CDR3 reads TGCAGTGCTGGGGGGACGCAGGAAGCTTTCTTT. It yields the protein CSAGGTQEAFF.

Ten or more counts support this clonotype. The chain employs TRBV19 and TRBJ2-1, with TRBD1 as a possible D gene (5 bases). V was clipped by 3 bases and J by 5 bases, with 8 bases between them. The CDR3 sequence is 13 residues long. The germline CDR1 and CDR2 sequences are LNHDA and SQIVND (reference sequence). In DNA, the CDR3 is TGTGCCAGTAGTATCCAGGGCAACAATGAGCAGTTCTTC. Protein: CASSIQGNNEQFF.

With respect to this clonotype: A clone one base away is much larger, so this may be a read error. The J gene is TRBJ1-1, the V gene TRBV12-3 or TRBV12-4, with 7 nucleotides matching TRBD1. V was clipped by 6 bases and J by 5 bases; unmatched bases: 6. The CDR3 has 13 amino acids. CDR3 nucleotide sequence: TGTGCCAGCAGAGAGACAGGGCCTACTGAAGCTTTCTTT. It translates to CASRETGPTEAFF.

This clonotype was observed at least ten times. This chain uses TRBV23-1 with TRBJ2-3, with TRBD1 as a possible D gene (7 bases). TRBV23-1 carries the ORF label, with uncertain function. Trimming took off 1 base at V and 0 bases at J, with 14 bases between the two ends. This CDR3 is 17 amino acids long. DNA of the CDR3: TGCGCCAGCAGTCAATACGGAGGGACAGCCAGCACAGATACGCAGTATTTT. Translation: CASSQYGGTASTDTQYF.

This clonotype was observed a few times. The genes are TRBV13 and TRBJ1-2; 7 positions agree with TRBD1. Trimming removed 4 bases from V and 6 bases from J; junction bases left unmatched: 5. The CDR3 length is 13 residues. The germline CDR1 and CDR2 sequences are PRHDT and FYEKMQ (reference sequence). The CDR3 is CASSWGQRNGYTF. For the CDR3, the DNA is TGTGCCAGCAGCTGGGGACAGAGAAATGGCTACACCTTC.

There are many counts of this clonotype. CDR3 bases: TGTGCCAGCATGGGACGGATTAGCACAGATACGCAGTATTTT. Residues: CASMGRISTDTQYF. The gene calls are TRBV2 and TRBJ2-3, with D perhaps assigned TRBD1 or TRBD2 (5 bases each). This CDR3 spans 14 amino acids. The V gene's germline CDR1 is SNHLY and CDR2 FYNNEI. Trimming left V 7 bases short and J 0 bases short, with 11 bases between.

The chain combines TRBV28 with TRBJ2-2; D not resolved. The germline gives CDR1 MDHEN, CDR2 SYDVKM. CDR3 length: 12 amino acids. Trimming shortened V by 3 bases and J by 7 bases, and 6 bases separated the two germline ends. The CDR3 nucleotides read TGTGCCAGCAGTTTCCGGATCGGGGAGCTGTTTTTT. This gives the protein CASSFRIGELFF. The full variable domain, with the rest looked up from reference TRBV28 and TRBJ2-2, is DVKVTQSSRYLVKRTGEKVFLECVQDMDHENMFWYRQDPGLGLRLIYFSYDVKMKEKGDIPEGYSVSREKKERFSLILESASTNQTSMYLCASSFRIGELFFGEGSRLTVL.

This clonotype showed up many times. This chain's CDR3 is CASSQEGQVRIEQYF. The DNA of the CDR3 is TGTGCCAGCAGCCAAGAAGGGCAGGTCCGTATCGAGCAGTACTTC. The rearrangement links TRBV14 to TRBJ2-7; D gene unclear. This CDR3 comprises 15 residues. Germline V gene sequence: CDR1 SGHDN, CDR2 FVKESK. V lost 0 bases, J lost 6 bases, and 15 bases lay in between.